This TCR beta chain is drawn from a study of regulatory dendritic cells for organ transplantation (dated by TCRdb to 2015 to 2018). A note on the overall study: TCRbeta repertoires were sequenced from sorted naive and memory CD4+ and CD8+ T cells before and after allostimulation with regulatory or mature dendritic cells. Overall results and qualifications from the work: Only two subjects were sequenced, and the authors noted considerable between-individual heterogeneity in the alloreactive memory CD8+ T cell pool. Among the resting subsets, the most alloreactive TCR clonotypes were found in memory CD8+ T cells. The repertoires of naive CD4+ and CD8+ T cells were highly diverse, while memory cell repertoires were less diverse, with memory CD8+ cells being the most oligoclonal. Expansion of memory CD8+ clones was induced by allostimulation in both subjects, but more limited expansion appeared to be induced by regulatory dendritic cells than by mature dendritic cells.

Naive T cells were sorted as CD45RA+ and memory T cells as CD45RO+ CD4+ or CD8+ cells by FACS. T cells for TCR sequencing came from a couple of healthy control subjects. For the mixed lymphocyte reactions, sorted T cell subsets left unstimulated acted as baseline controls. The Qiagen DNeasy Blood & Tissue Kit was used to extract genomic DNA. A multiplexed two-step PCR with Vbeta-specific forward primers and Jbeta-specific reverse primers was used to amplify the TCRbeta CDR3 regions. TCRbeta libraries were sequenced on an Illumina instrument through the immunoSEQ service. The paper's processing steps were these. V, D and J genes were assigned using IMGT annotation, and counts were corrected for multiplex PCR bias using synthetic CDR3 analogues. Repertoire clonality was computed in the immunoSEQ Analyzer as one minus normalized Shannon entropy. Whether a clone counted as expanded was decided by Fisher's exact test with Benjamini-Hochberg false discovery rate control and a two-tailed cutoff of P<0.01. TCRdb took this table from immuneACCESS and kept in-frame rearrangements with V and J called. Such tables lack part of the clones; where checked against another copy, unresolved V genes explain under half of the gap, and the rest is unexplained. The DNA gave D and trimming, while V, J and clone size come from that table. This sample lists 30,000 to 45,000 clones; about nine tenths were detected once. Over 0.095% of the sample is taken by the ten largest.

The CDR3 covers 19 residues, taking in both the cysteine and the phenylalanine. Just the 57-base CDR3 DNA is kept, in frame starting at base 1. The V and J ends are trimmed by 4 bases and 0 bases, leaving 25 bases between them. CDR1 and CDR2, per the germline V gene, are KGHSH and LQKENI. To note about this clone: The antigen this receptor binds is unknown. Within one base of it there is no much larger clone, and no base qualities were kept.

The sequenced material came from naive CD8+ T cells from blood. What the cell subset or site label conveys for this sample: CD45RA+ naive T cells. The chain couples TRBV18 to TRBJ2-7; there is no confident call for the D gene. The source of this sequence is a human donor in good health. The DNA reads TGTGCCAGCTCACTTGACGGTCCTTGGGGTCTGATGAGCTCCTACGAGCAGTACTTC. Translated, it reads CASSLDGPWGLMSSYEQYF.